The source of this TCR beta chain is a study of blood T cells in healthy people across ages. Russia was home to the donors, healthy Caucasian individuals aged roughly 6 to 90. PCR was performed a second time for about 7 to 11 cycles using a sample-barcoded 5' primer and a J-beta primer mix. TCRdb processed the 5' RACE reads anew with MiXCR; each CDR3 protein has one entry. The sample has some 890,000 distinct CDR3 sequences, roughly 29% seen once. Regarding the study as a whole: Roughly linearly, TCR beta diversity per million T cells fell as age increased. It was held that diversity estimates obtained from one million T cells represented underestimates.

This clonotype was seen more than once but under ten times. What it binds is not known. The CDR3 totals 16 residues. J lost 1 base, V lost 0 bases, and 6 bases had no gene match. Germline CDR1 is MNHEY and CDR2 is SMNVEV (reference sequence). These records were also assigned to another study, of T cells of mothers and their children.

The sequence was collected from a middle-aged woman in good health. The sample comprised blood. The chain uses TRBV27 and TRBJ2-7, with 7 nucleotides matching TRBD2. The CDR3 is CASSLSSGERSYEQYF. CDR3 nucleotide sequence: TGTGCCAGCAGTTTATCAAGCGGGGAACGATCCTACGAGCAGTACTTC.